The clone carrying this T cell receptor beta chain was observed once. The data stem from a study of cytomegalovirus exposure and HLA in healthy donors. Germline V CDR1 and CDR2: SGHRS, YFSETQ. J lost 6 bases, V lost 6 bases, and 9 bases had no gene match. The CDR3 loop spans 14 amino acids. The study ran its PCR with 60 Vbeta and 13 Jbeta primers. Only in-frame clones appear in the TCRdb table, and some are missing; sequencing was by immunoSEQ multiplex PCR. This table holds some 130,000 clones, roughly 77% found once. The sequence came from a male donor in good health and CMV-seronegative. The specimen was PBMCs. The genes are TRBV5-1 and TRBJ2-7, with 10 bases fitting TRBD2. CDR3 sequence (DNA): TGCGCCAGCAATGTAGCTAGCGGGAGTTCCGAGCAGTACTTC. Its protein is CASNVASGSSEQYF.